The source of this TCR beta chain is a study of radiation and T cells in renal cell carcinoma. TCRdb's copy holds only in-frame clones and misses some; the assay was immunoSEQ multiplex PCR. The table shows about 49,000 clones, with 80% occurring only once. Germline V gene data show CDR1 as ENHRY and CDR2 as SYGVKD. Trimming shortened V by 6 bases and J by 3 bases, and 8 bases separated the two germline ends. The CDR3 loop spans 12 amino acids. This clone has a handful of counts. As yet, its antigen is unknown. This sample's time point: blood 2 weeks post-SBRT. As for treatment: 15 Gy SBRT to primary tumor, nephrectomy 4 weeks later. Radiation-treated patients gave blood at baseline, week 2 and week 4. Whole-study results and caveats: From baseline, blood top tumor clonotypes peaked at 2 weeks post-radiation.

The receptor was derived from a woman between 70 and 85 years old with renal cell carcinoma. The chain combines TRBV10-3 with TRBJ1-1, with D perhaps TRBD1 (6 bases). Sequenced material: blood, taken from a patient whose treatment included radiotherapy and nephrectomy. CDR3 sequence reads: CAIRDSYTEAFF. The CDR3, as DNA: TGTGCCATCAGGGACAGTTACACTGAAGCTTTCTTT.